The rows below give T cell receptor beta chains drawn from one sample of a study of PD-1 blockade in mismatch repair-deficient tumors. Clones were sequenced by immunoSEQ multiplex PCR, and TCRdb holds only the in-frame ones, with some missing. The repertoire holds about 49,000 clones, with 77% as singletons. Sample: PBMCs, taken before pembrolizumab treatment. The origin of the receptors is an adult with mismatch repair-deficient cancer. The CDR3 runs from the conserved cysteine through the conserved F or W. Fields, in order: V gene, clone size, D gene, J gene, CDR3 protein, CDR3 DNA. D genes are given only for firm matches. Some rows mark clone size as missing; the rest say once, few, many or name a class of expanded clone.

v_gene: TRBV10-3
abundance: -
d_gene: -
j_gene: TRBJ2-3
CDR3aa: CAISPPGVAGDVTDTQYF
CDR3nt: TGTGCCATCTCGCCCCCCGGAGTGGCAGGGGACGTGACAGATACGCAGTATTTT

v_gene: TRBV28
abundance: -
d_gene: -
j_gene: TRBJ2-7
CDR3aa: CASRGNYEQYF
CDR3nt: TGTGCCAGCAGGGGGAACTACGAGCAGTACTTC

v_gene: TRBV2
abundance: -
d_gene: -
j_gene: TRBJ2-2
CDR3aa: CASSEVQTNTGELFF
CDR3nt: TGTGCCAGCAGTGAGGTACAGACGAACACCGGGGAGCTGTTTTTT

v_gene: TRBV29-1
abundance: few
d_gene: TRBD1
j_gene: TRBJ1-4
CDR3aa: CSVEVGQGARFEKLFF
CDR3nt: TGCAGCGTTGAAGTTGGACAGGGGGCGCGATTTGAAAAACTGTTTTTT

v_gene: TRBV5-4
abundance: few
d_gene: TRBD2
j_gene: TRBJ2-7
CDR3aa: CASSAPLAGETYEQYF
CDR3nt: TGTGCCAGCAGCGCCCCCCTAGCGGGAGAGACCTACGAGCAGTACTTC

v_gene: TRBV7-8
abundance: once
d_gene: TRBD1
j_gene: TRBJ2-3
CDR3aa: CASNPDRGRTDTQYF
CDR3nt: TGTGCCAGCAACCCCGACAGGGGTCGCACAGATACGCAGTATTTT

v_gene: TRBV6-1
abundance: few
d_gene: -
j_gene: TRBJ2-7
CDR3aa: CASSDGFGQSDEQYF
CDR3nt: TGTGCCAGCAGTGACGGGTTTGGCCAATCCGACGAGCAGTACTTC

v_gene: TRBV19
abundance: -
d_gene: -
j_gene: TRBJ2-2
CDR3aa: CASSYPGHSNTGELFF
CDR3nt: TGTGCCAGTAGTTACCCCGGACATTCAAACACCGGGGAGCTGTTTTTT

v_gene: TRBV27
abundance: -
d_gene: -
j_gene: TRBJ1-5
CDR3aa: CASSFLTGGVYQPQHF
CDR3nt: TGTGCCAGCAGTTTCTTGACCGGAGGGGTATATCAGCCCCAGCATTTT

v_gene: TRBV18
abundance: -
d_gene: TRBD2
j_gene: TRBJ2-7
CDR3aa: CASSPPGAIAGGYEQYF
CDR3nt: TGTGCCAGCTCACCACCGGGAGCGATAGCGGGAGGATACGAGCAGTACTTC

v_gene: TRBV19
abundance: -
d_gene: -
j_gene: TRBJ1-2
CDR3aa: CASYAGDLLFGYTF
CDR3nt: TGTGCCAGTTACGCAGGGGACCTACTTTTTGGCTACACCTTC

v_gene: TRBV25-1
abundance: -
d_gene: -
j_gene: TRBJ1-1
CDR3aa: CASRGMNTEAFF
CDR3nt: TGTGCCAGCAGGGGGATGAACACTGAAGCTTTCTTT

v_gene: TRBV7-9
abundance: -
d_gene: -
j_gene: TRBJ2-3
CDR3aa: CASSLGDGKLTDTQYF
CDR3nt: TGTGCCAGCAGCTTAGGGGACGGGAAACTCACAGATACGCAGTATTTT

v_gene: TRBV29-1
abundance: -
d_gene: -
j_gene: TRBJ2-4
CDR3aa: CSVEDRPTGAKNIQYF
CDR3nt: TGCAGCGTTGAAGATAGGCCGACAGGAGCCAAAAACATTCAGTACTTC

v_gene: TRBV7-2
abundance: -
d_gene: -
j_gene: TRBJ1-2
CDR3aa: CASSLTADYNYGYTF
CDR3nt: TGTGCCAGCAGCTTAACGGCAGACTATAACTATGGCTACACCTTC

v_gene: TRBV11-2
abundance: -
d_gene: TRBD2
j_gene: TRBJ2-7
CDR3aa: CASSGTSGAGEQYF
CDR3nt: TGTGCCAGCAGCGGGACTAGCGGAGCAGGGGAGCAGTACTTC

v_gene: TRBV7-9
abundance: -
d_gene: TRBD1
j_gene: TRBJ1-5
CDR3aa: CASSQGQGIIHF
CDR3nt: TGTGCCAGCAGTCAAGGACAGGGCATCATACATTTT

v_gene: TRBV15
abundance: few
d_gene: -
j_gene: TRBJ1-2
CDR3aa: CATSREEGDGYTF
CDR3nt: TGTGCCACCAGCAGAGAAGAGGGGGATGGCTACACCTTC

v_gene: TRBV19
abundance: -
d_gene: -
j_gene: TRBJ2-2
CDR3aa: CASSSQGAKTGELFF
CDR3nt: TGTGCCTCTTCCTCGCAAGGGGCGAAAACCGGGGAGCTGTTTTTT

v_gene: TRBV9
abundance: -
d_gene: TRBD2
j_gene: TRBJ2-1
CDR3aa: CASSVALAINEQFF
CDR3nt: TGTGCCAGCAGCGTAGCACTAGCGATTAATGAGCAGTTCTTC

v_gene: TRBV7-9
abundance: -
d_gene: TRBD2
j_gene: TRBJ2-1
CDR3aa: CASSWGRAASYEQFF
CDR3nt: TGTGCCAGCAGTTGGGGGAGGGCCGCGTCCTATGAGCAGTTCTTC

v_gene: TRBV19
abundance: -
d_gene: -
j_gene: TRBJ1-2
CDR3aa: CASSPSDYGYTF
CDR3nt: TGTGCCAGTAGTCCCTCGGACTATGGCTACACCTTC

v_gene: TRBV5-6
abundance: -
d_gene: -
j_gene: TRBJ1-5
CDR3aa: CASSWYATGKEGQPQHF
CDR3nt: TGTGCCAGCAGCTGGTATGCCACGGGGAAAGAGGGTCAGCCCCAGCATTTT

v_gene: TRBV7-9
abundance: -
d_gene: TRBD2
j_gene: TRBJ2-2
CDR3aa: CASSSSGFNTGELFF
CDR3nt: TGTGCCAGCAGCTCTAGCGGATTTAACACCGGGGAGCTGTTTTTT

v_gene: TRBV5-4
abundance: -
d_gene: -
j_gene: TRBJ1-2
CDR3aa: CASSLGPGYPLGYTF
CDR3nt: TGTGCCAGCAGCTTGGGCCCAGGGTATCCCCTTGGCTACACCTTC

v_gene: TRBV7-9
abundance: -
d_gene: -
j_gene: TRBJ2-1
CDR3aa: CASSLESSNEQFF
CDR3nt: TGTGCCAGCAGCCTGGAGTCGAGCAATGAGCAGTTCTTC

v_gene: TRBV6-6
abundance: few
d_gene: -
j_gene: TRBJ1-1
CDR3aa: CASSYGGSTEAFF
CDR3nt: TGTGCCAGCAGTTACGGGGGGAGCACTGAAGCTTTCTTT

v_gene: TRBV6-1
abundance: -
d_gene: -
j_gene: TRBJ2-1
CDR3aa: CASSEGGGAYNEQFF
CDR3nt: TGTGCCAGCAGTGAAGGGGGGGGCGCATACAATGAGCAGTTCTTC

v_gene: TRBV2
abundance: -
d_gene: -
j_gene: TRBJ2-2
CDR3aa: CASSGAINRVTGELFF
CDR3nt: TGTGCCAGCAGCGGGGCGATTAACAGGGTCACCGGGGAGCTGTTTTTT

v_gene: TRBV28
abundance: few
d_gene: -
j_gene: TRBJ2-3
CDR3aa: CASNLRVESTDTQYF
CDR3nt: TGTGCCAGCAACCTGAGGGTTGAAAGCACAGATACGCAGTATTTT

v_gene: TRBV7-9
abundance: -
d_gene: -
j_gene: TRBJ1-1
CDR3aa: CASSITDTEAFF
CDR3nt: TGTGCCAGCAGCATTACAGACACTGAAGCTTTCTTT

v_gene: TRBV4-3
abundance: -
d_gene: -
j_gene: TRBJ1-1
CDR3aa: CASSQDRGAVVGAFF
CDR3nt: TGCGCCAGCAGCCAAGATCGGGGGGCGGTCGTGGGCGCTTTCTTT

v_gene: TRBV25-1
abundance: few
d_gene: -
j_gene: TRBJ1-3
CDR3aa: CASLSSGNTIYF
CDR3nt: TGTGCCAGCTTATCCTCTGGAAACACCATATATTTT

v_gene: TRBV5-1
abundance: -
d_gene: TRBD1
j_gene: TRBJ2-3
CDR3aa: CASDPGQSTDTQYF
CDR3nt: TGCGCCAGTGACCCGGGACAGTCCACAGATACGCAGTATTTT

v_gene: TRBV7-9
abundance: once
d_gene: -
j_gene: TRBJ1-1
CDR3aa: CASSLRSGTAFSEAFF
CDR3nt: TGTGCCAGCAGCTTACGCTCCGGGACCGCTTTCTCTGAAGCTTTCTTT

v_gene: TRBV9
abundance: -
d_gene: TRBD2
j_gene: TRBJ2-2
CDR3aa: CASSAGLAGGTGELFF
CDR3nt: TGTGCCAGCAGCGCGGGACTAGCGGGAGGTACCGGGGAGCTGTTTTTT

v_gene: TRBV7-9
abundance: -
d_gene: -
j_gene: TRBJ1-3
CDR3aa: CASSWGSDTIYF
CDR3nt: TGTGCCAGCAGCTGGGGTTCGGACACCATATATTTT

v_gene: TRBV7-2
abundance: -
d_gene: -
j_gene: TRBJ2-7
CDR3aa: CASSLAEGGPYEQYF
CDR3nt: TGTGCCAGCAGCTTAGCGGAGGGGGGTCCCTACGAGCAGTACTTC

v_gene: TRBV6-5
abundance: -
d_gene: -
j_gene: TRBJ2-3
CDR3aa: CASSPRVVGTDTQYF
CDR3nt: TGTGCCAGCAGTCCACGGGTGGTAGGCACAGATACGCAGTATTTT

v_gene: TRBV2
abundance: -
d_gene: TRBD1
j_gene: TRBJ1-3
CDR3aa: CASSQQGAGGNTIYF
CDR3nt: TGTGCCAGCAGCCAACAGGGGGCCGGTGGAAACACCATATATTTT

v_gene: TRBV19
abundance: -
d_gene: TRBD2
j_gene: TRBJ2-4
CDR3aa: CASSIGGTSDLTAKNIQYF
CDR3nt: TGTGCCAGTAGTATAGGCGGGACTAGCGACCTAACAGCCAAAAACATTCAGTACTTC

v_gene: TRBV7-2
abundance: -
d_gene: TRBD1
j_gene: TRBJ2-7
CDR3aa: CASSPGTGVSYEQYF
CDR3nt: TGTGCCAGCAGCCCAGGGACAGGGGTCTCCTACGAGCAGTACTTC